Sequencing of this T cell receptor (beta chain) was carried out in a study of read filtering for tumor transcriptome and immune sequencing. This clonotype was counted between two and nine times. This library used 300 to 500 ng RNA and molecular barcoded adaptors spanning alpha/delta and beta/gamma chains. TCRdb redid the calling of the reads with MiXCR, one entry per CDR3 protein. In the table there are about 46,000 distinct CDR3 sequences, 15% to 20% of which are singletons. The CDR3 has 15 amino acids. Deletions cut 6 bases from V and 2 bases from J, with 17 bases between. Looked up from germline, CDR1 is SEHNR and CDR2 is FQNEAQ (reference sequence).

Sequencing was carried out using a population of CD138-negative cells sorted from bone marrow. The sequence was collected from a donor at least 40 years old with multiple myeloma. This chain uses TRBV7-9 with TRBJ2-7, with D hard to call. DNA for the CDR3: TGTGCCAGCAGTGAACACGTGGGATTACCCTACGAGCAGTACTTC. This gives the protein CASSEHVGLPYEQYF.